The clone carrying this T cell receptor beta chain was detected only a few times. As yet, its antigen is unknown. Trimming took 4 bases from V and 6 from J, leaving 13 bases between them. Looked up from germline, CDR1 is SGHVS and CDR2 is FQNEAQ. This CDR3 is built from 13 residues. Primers for the PCR totalled 60 Vbeta and 13 Jbeta. Clones were read by immunoSEQ multiplex PCR, and TCRdb kept only the in-frame ones, dropping some. This sample has more than 95,000 clones, with roughly 9.9% found just once. This sample was taken from a study of cytomegalovirus exposure and HLA in healthy donors. Study-wide points: Overall, approximately 150 TCR beta chains were annotated as cytomegalovirus-associated.

The genes are TRBV7-8 and TRBJ2-7; D might be TRBD1 (6 bases). This receptor was identified in a man aged 25 to 40 in good health and CMV-seronegative. Source material: PBMCs. The CDR3 reads CASSSGRGSEQYF. CDR3 sequence (DNA): TGTGCCAGCAGCTCGGGTAGGGGGTCCGAGCAGTACTTC.